Listed below are T cell receptor beta chains from one sample, sequenced in a study of T cell responses to AZD1222 COVID-19 vaccine. TCRdb's copy holds only in-frame clones and misses some; the assay was immunoSEQ multiplex PCR. The sample holds about 130,000 clones; roughly 90% are singletons and the top ten take less than 1.3%. Here the sequenced sample was peripheral blood, taken 28 days after the second AZD1222 dose. These receptors originate from an adult who received the AZD1222 COVID-19 vaccine. Both conserved end residues are part of each CDR3. The D gene is left open where the match is weak. The size of a clone is reported for some rows only, either as once, few or many, or as a class for expanded clones.

V gene,J gene,D gene,clone size,CDR3 DNA,CDR3 protein
TRBV14,TRBJ1-1,-,-,TGTGCCAGCAGCCGGTACCCGAACACTGAAGCTTTCTTT,CASSRYPNTEAFF
TRBV7-3,TRBJ2-1,-,once,TGTGCCAGCAGCTTAACTGTGGGGTTCGAGCAGTTCTTC,CASSLTVGFEQFF
TRBV14,TRBJ1-1,-,-,TGTGCCAGCAGCCTGAGCATGAACACTGAAGCTTTCTTT,CASSLSMNTEAFF
TRBV4-2,TRBJ2-1,TRBD1,-,TGTGCCAGCAGCGCACCGGGACAGGGGGGTAATGAGCAGTTCTTC,CASSAPGQGGNEQFF
TRBV5-1,TRBJ1-6,-,-,TGCGCCAGCAGCTTGGAGTCCCGCAGGGCAAGCTCCTATAATTCACCCCTCCACTTT,CASSLESRRASSYNSPLHF
TRBV5-1,TRBJ2-5,TRBD1,-,TGCGCCAGCAGCTTGCTCGACAGGGGGGCAACAGAGACCCAGTACTTC,CASSLLDRGATETQYF
TRBV7-9,TRBJ2-5,-,-,TGTGCCAGCAGCCCCCAGGGGGGCCAAGAGACCCAGTACTTC,CASSPQGGQETQYF
TRBV5-1,TRBJ2-1,-,few,TGCGCCAGCAGTATCGAGCGGTCCTACAATGAGCAGTTCTTC,CASSIERSYNEQFF
TRBV9,TRBJ1-4,TRBD1,-,TGTGCCAGCAGCATCAGGGGGGGTAATGAAAAACTGTTTTTT,CASSIRGGNEKLFF
TRBV30,TRBJ1-1,-,-,TGTGCCTGGAGTGGACTGTTGAACACTGAAGCTTTCTTT,CAWSGLLNTEAFF
TRBV27,TRBJ1-4,-,-,TGTGCCAGCAGTTTAGGGGGGTCTGAAAAACTGTTTTTT,CASSLGGSEKLFF